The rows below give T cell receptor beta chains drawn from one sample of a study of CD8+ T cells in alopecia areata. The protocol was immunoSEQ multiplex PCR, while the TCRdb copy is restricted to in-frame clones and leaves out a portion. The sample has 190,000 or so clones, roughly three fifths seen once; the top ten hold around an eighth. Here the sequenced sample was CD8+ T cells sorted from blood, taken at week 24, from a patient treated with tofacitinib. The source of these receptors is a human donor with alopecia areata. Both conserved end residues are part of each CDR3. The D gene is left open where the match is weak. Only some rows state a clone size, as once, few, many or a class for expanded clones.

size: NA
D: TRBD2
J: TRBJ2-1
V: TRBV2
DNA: TGTGCCAGCAGTGAGCGGGAGCCATACAATGAGCAGTTCTTC
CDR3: CASSEREPYNEQFF

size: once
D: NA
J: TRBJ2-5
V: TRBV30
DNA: TGTGCCTGGACCTCGGTCCCAGAGACCCAGTACTTC
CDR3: CAWTSVPETQYF

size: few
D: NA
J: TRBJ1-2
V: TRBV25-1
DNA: TGTGCCAGCAGTGGGTCCTACTACTATGGCTACACCTTC
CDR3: CASSGSYYYGYTF

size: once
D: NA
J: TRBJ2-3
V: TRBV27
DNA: TGTGCCAGCAGTCCCAATATGGGTACGCAGTATTTT
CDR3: CASSPNMGTQYF

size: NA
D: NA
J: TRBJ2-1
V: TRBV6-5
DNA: TGTGCCAGCAGTTACAACAGGAATTACAATGAGCAGTTCTTC
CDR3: CASSYNRNYNEQFF

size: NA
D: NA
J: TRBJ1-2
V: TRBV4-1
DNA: TGCGCCAGCAGCCAAGAGGAGGGGAACTATGGCTACACCTTC
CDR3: CASSQEEGNYGYTF

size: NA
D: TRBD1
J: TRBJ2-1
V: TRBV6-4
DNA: TGTGCCAGCAGTGACTCACAGGGGGCGAATGAGCAGTTCTTC
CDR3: CASSDSQGANEQFF

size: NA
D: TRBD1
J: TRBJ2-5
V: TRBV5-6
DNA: TGTGCCAGCAGCCTCGAGGACAGGCCGGAGACCCAGTACTTC
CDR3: CASSLEDRPETQYF

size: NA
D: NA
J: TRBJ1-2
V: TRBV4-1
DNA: TGCGCCAGCCGCGGACGCGGGGGATTCTATGGCTACACCTTC
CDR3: CASRGRGGFYGYTF

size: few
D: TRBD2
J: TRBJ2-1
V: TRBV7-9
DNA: TGTGCCAGCAGCACTAGCGGGGGGTTCAATGAGCAGTTCTTC
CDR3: CASSTSGGFNEQFF